Listed below are T cell receptor beta chains from one sample, sequenced in a study of control samples from healthy donors and cancer patients. This table comes from immunoSEQ multiplex PCR, and its TCRdb copy is limited to in-frame clones, with some not included. The repertoire holds about 180,000 clones, with roughly 92% as singletons. The sequenced sample was blood. These receptors came from a man aged 25-45 years in good health. CDR3s include the opening cysteine and the closing phenylalanine or tryptophan. A D gene is named only where the DNA matches it firmly. The size field is filled for only some rows; it gives once, few, many or a size class.

CDR3 length,D gene,clone size,V gene,J gene,CDR3 protein,CDR3 DNA
14,TRBD2,NA,TRBV6-6,TRBJ2-1,CASSSGGIYNEQFF,TGTGCCAGCAGCTCGGGGGGGATTTACAATGAGCAGTTCTTC
13,NA,few,TRBV27,TRBJ2-7,CASWPGGSYEQYF,TGTGCCAGCTGGCCGGGCGGCTCCTACGAGCAGTACTTC
12,NA,NA,TRBV5-1,TRBJ1-4,CASSLGGEKLFF,TGCGCCAGCAGCTTGGGGGGAGAAAAACTGTTTTTT
14,TRBD1,NA,TRBV6-5,TRBJ1-6,CASTRDRANSPLHF,TGTGCCAGCACTCGGGACAGGGCAAATTCACCCCTCCACTTT
11,TRBD1,NA,TRBV25-1,TRBJ1-1,CASSLRGVGVF,TGTGCCAGCAGCCTCAGGGGGGTGGGAGTCTTT
15,NA,NA,TRBV5-5,TRBJ2-7,CASSLGAGLDYEQYF,TGTGCCAGCAGCTTGGGGGCAGGTCTAGATTACGAGCAGTACTTC
14,NA,NA,TRBV27,TRBJ2-7,CASSSVTTVDEQYF,TGTGCCAGCAGTTCAGTTACTACGGTAGACGAGCAGTACTTC
15,TRBD1,NA,TRBV10-2,TRBJ2-3,CASRGQLLSTDTQYF,TGCGCCAGCAGGGGACAGCTACTTAGCACAGATACGCAGTATTTT
13,NA,NA,TRBV5-4,TRBJ2-7,CASSFADSYEQYF,TGTGCCAGCAGCTTCGCCGATTCCTACGAGCAGTACTTC
14,TRBD2,NA,TRBV24-1,TRBJ2-1,CATRASGSYNEQFF,TGTGCCACCAGAGCTAGCGGCTCCTACAATGAGCAGTTCTTC
15,NA,NA,TRBV6-1,TRBJ1-2,CASSEKPTGAYGYTF,TGTGCCAGCAGTGAAAAGCCCACGGGGGCCTATGGCTACACCTTC
15,TRBD1,NA,TRBV3-1/TRBV3-2,TRBJ2-3,CASSQVQGIADTQYF,TGTGCCAGCAGCCAAGTACAGGGGATCGCAGATACGCAGTATTTT
17,TRBD1,NA,TRBV18,TRBJ1-2,CASSSPGQGLIDYGYTF,TGTGCCAGCTCATCTCCGGGACAGGGGTTAATAGACTATGGCTACACCTTC
13,NA,NA,TRBV10-3,TRBJ1-2,CAISGPDSYGYTF,TGTGCCATCAGTGGACCGGACAGCTATGGCTACACCTTC
15,TRBD1,NA,TRBV9,TRBJ2-1,CASSPTGTGVDEQFF,TGTGCCAGCAGCCCCACCGGGACAGGTGTGGATGAGCAGTTCTTC
14,NA,NA,TRBV10-3,TRBJ2-7,CAISEQGESYEQYF,TGTGCCATCAGTGAACAGGGCGAGTCCTACGAGCAGTACTTC
20,TRBD1,NA,TRBV4-1,TRBJ1-4,CASSRQRRDRGLGTNEKLFF,TGCGCCAGCAGCCGACAACGCCGGGACAGGGGGCTGGGAACTAATGAAAAACTGTTTTTT
13,NA,NA,TRBV10-3,TRBJ1-1,CAISQGMNTEAFF,TGTGCCATCAGCCAGGGGATGAACACTGAAGCTTTCTTT
15,NA,NA,TRBV7-9,TRBJ1-2,CASSRTTLSNYGYTF,TGTGCCAGCAGCCGAACCACCCTTTCTAACTATGGCTACACCTTC
16,NA,NA,TRBV4-1,TRBJ1-4,CASSQDRDGYNEKLFF,TGCGCCAGCAGCCAAGATAGGGACGGATATAATGAAAAACTGTTTTTT
14,NA,few,TRBV7-9,TRBJ1-3,CASSLASTGNTIYF,TGTGCCAGCAGCTTAGCTTCGACTGGAAACACCATATATTTT
14,NA,NA,TRBV5-3,TRBJ1-6,CARSRQVLNSPLHF,TGTGCCAGAAGCCGACAGGTTCTTAATTCACCCCTCCACTTT
16,NA,NA,TRBV10-3,TRBJ1-1,CAISDPQADLNTEAFF,TGTGCCATCAGTGACCCGCAGGCCGACCTGAACACTGAAGCTTTCTTT
14,NA,NA,TRBV27,TRBJ2-7,CASSLSGSVNEQYF,TGTGCCAGCAGTTTATCCGGGAGTGTAAACGAGCAGTACTTC
13,TRBD2,NA,TRBV30,TRBJ2-1,CAWRGGLAGEQFF,TGTGCCTGGAGGGGGGGACTAGCAGGTGAGCAGTTCTTC
18,TRBD2,NA,TRBV14,TRBJ2-7,CASSHLGGPGTTYYEQYF,TGTGCCAGCAGCCACCTAGGCGGCCCCGGGACTACCTACTACGAGCAGTACTTC
14,TRBD1,NA,TRBV6-6,TRBJ1-1,CASTVNTGDTEAFF,TGTGCCAGCACCGTTAATACAGGGGACACTGAAGCTTTCTTT
13,TRBD2,once,TRBV19,TRBJ2-1,CSTGTSGRNEQFF,TGTTCAACCGGGACTAGCGGGAGAAATGAGCAGTTCTTC
15,TRBD1,NA,TRBV5-1,TRBJ2-7,CASSGTGTGHYEQYF,TGCGCCAGCAGCGGGACCGGGACAGGGCATTACGAGCAGTACTTC